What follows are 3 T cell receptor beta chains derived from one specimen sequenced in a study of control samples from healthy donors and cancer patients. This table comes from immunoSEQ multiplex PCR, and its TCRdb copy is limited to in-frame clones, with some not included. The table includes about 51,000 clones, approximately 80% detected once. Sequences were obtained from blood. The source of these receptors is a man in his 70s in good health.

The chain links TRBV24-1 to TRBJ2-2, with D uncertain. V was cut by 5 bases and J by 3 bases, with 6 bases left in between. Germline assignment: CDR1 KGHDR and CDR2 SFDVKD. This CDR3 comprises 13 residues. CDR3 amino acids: CATSAEHTGELFF. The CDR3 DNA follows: TGTGCCACCAGTGCAGAGCACACCGGGGAGCTGTTTTTT.

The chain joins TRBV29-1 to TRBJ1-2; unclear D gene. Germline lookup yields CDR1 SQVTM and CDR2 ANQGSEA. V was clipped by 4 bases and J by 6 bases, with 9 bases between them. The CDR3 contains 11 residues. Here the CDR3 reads CSVGSGDGYTF. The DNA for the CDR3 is TGCAGCGTTGGCAGTGGGGATGGCTACACCTTC.

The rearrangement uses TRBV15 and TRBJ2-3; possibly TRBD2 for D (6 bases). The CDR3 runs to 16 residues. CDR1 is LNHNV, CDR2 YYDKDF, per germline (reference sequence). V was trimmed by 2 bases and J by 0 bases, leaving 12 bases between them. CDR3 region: CATSRRVGGSTDTQYF. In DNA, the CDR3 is TGTGCCACCAGCAGACGTGTGGGGGGAAGCACAGATACGCAGTATTTT. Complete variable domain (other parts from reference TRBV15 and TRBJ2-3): DAMVIQNPRYQVTQFGKPVTLSCSQTLNHNVMYWYQQKSSQAPKLLFHYYDKDFNNEADTPDNFQSRRPNTSFCFLDIRSPGLGDTAMYLCATSRRVGGSTDTQYFGPGTRLTVL.